What follows describes a single T cell receptor (beta chain). As yet, its antigen is unknown. CDR3 length: 14 residues. The germline gives CDR1 SGHDT, CDR2 YYEEEE. V was shortened by 2 bases and J by 3 bases, with 12 bases between the two germline ends. The sample originates from a study of shared clonotypes between healthy human individuals. The study, taken as a whole, reports: Richness estimates generally favored naive over memory subsets. With few donors, the genetic and exposure-history diversity represented was limited.

Produced via immunoSEQ multiplex PCR; TCRdb's table is partial and in-frame only. The sample gives roughly 2.6 million clones, over 85% of which show up once; around 0.14% is in the top ten. Sequenced input: naive CD4+ T cells sorted from blood. Indicated subset: CD45RA+ positively selected. The chain has TRBV5-6 and TRBJ2-7; perhaps TRBD1 as D (5 bases). The clonotype comes from a man aged 18 to 29 in good health. CDR3 loop: CASSLGVGLYEQYF. The DNA for the CDR3 is TGTGCCAGCAGCTTAGGGGTTGGGCTCTACGAGCAGTACTTC. The full variable domain, its missing parts supplied by reference TRBV5-6 and TRBJ2-7, is DAGVTQSPTHLIKTRGQQVTLRCSPKSGHDTVSWYQQALGQGPQFIFQYYEEEERQRGNFPDRFSGHQFPNYSSELNVNALLLGDSALYLCASSLGVGLYEQYFGPGTRLTVT.